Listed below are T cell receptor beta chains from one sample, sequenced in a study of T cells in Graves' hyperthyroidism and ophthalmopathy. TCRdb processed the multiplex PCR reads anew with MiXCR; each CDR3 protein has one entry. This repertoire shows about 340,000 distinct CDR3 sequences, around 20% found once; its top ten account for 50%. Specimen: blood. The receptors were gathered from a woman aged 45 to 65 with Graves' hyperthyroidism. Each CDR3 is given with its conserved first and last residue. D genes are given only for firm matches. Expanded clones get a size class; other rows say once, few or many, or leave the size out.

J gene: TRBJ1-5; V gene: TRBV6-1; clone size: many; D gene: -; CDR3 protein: CASSEVWVGQPQHF; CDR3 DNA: TGTGCCAGCAGTGAAGTCTGGGTCGGACAGCCCCAGCATTTT
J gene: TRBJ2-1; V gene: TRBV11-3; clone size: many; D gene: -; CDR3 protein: CASRVPGLAYNEQFF; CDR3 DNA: TGTGCCAGCAGAGTCCCCGGACTGGCTTACAATGAGCAGTTCTTC
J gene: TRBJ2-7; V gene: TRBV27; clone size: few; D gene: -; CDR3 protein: CASSLVGLDEQYF; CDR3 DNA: TGTGCCAGCAGTCTGGTAGGGCTAGATGAGCAGTACTTC
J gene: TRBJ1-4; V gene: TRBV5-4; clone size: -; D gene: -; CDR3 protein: CASSLKFQSTNEKLFF; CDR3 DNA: TGTGCCAGCAGCTTGAAGTTCCAGTCAACTAATGAAAAACTGTTTTTT
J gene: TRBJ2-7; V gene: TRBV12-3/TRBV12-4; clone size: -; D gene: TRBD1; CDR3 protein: CASSQTGSEQYF; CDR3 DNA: TGTGCCAGCAGTCAGACAGGGAGCGAGCAGTACTTC
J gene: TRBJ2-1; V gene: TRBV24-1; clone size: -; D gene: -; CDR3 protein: CATSDAGTNQISNEQFF; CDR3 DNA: TGTGCCACCAGTGATGCCGGGACCAACCAAATTTCCAATGAGCAGTTCTTC
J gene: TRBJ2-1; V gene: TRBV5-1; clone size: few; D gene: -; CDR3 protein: CASSLDPYNEQFF; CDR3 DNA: TGCGCCAGCAGCTTGGACCCCTACAATGAGCAGTTCTTC
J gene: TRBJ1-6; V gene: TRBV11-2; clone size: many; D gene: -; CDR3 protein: CASSLSAYNNSPLHF; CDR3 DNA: TGTGCCAGCAGCTTATCGGCATATAATAATTCACCCCTCCACTTT
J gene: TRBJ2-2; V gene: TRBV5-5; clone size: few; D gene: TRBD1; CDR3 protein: CASSLSRGTGNTGELFF; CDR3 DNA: TGTGCCAGCAGCTTGAGTCGTGGGACAGGGAACACCGGGGAGCTGTTTTTT
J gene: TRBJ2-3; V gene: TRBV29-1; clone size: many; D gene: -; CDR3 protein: CSVEPSGYSTDTQYF; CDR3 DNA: TGCAGCGTTGAGCCCAGCGGGTACAGCACAGATACGCAGTATTTT
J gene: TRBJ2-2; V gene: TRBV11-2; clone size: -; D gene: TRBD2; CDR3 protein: CASSLGATSVTGELFF; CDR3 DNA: TGTGCCAGCAGCTTAGGCGCGACTAGCGTTACCGGGGAGCTGTTTTTT
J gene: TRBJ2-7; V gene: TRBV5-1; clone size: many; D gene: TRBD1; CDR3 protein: CASSSHRDSYEQYF; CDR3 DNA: TGCGCCAGCAGCTCCCACAGGGACAGCTACGAGCAGTACTTC
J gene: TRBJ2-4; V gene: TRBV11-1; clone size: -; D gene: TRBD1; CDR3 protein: CASSSGTGSHIQYF; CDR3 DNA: TGTGCCAGCAGTTCCGGGACAGGGTCCCACATTCAGTACTTC
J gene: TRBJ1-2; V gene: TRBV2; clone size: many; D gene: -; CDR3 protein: CASSDAGDGYTF; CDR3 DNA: TGTGCCAGCAGTGACGCCGGAGATGGCTACACCTTC
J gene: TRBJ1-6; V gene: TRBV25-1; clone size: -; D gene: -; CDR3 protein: CASSDPVGGGNSPLHF; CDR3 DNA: TGTGCCAGCAGTGACCCGGTTGGCGGGGGAAATTCACCCCTCCACTTT
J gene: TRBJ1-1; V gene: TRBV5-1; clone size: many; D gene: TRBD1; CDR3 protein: CASSPYRQGAGRNTEAFF; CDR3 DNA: TGCGCCAGCAGCCCGTACCGACAGGGGGCCGGGAGGAACACTGAAGCTTTCTTT
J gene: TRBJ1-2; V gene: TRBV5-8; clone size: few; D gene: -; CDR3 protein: CASCPTGLANYGYTF; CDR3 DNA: TGTGCCAGCTGCCCAACAGGTCTAGCTAACTATGGCTACACCTTC
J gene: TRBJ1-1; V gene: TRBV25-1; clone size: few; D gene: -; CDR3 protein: CASSGGKGVGNTEAFF; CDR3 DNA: TGTGCCAGCAGTGGGGGGAAGGGGGTGGGGAACACTGAAGCTTTCTTT
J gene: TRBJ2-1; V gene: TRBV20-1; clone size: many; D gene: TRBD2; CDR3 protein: CSGEREDGEQFF; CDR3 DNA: TGCAGTGGCGAGCGGGAGGATGGTGAGCAGTTCTTC
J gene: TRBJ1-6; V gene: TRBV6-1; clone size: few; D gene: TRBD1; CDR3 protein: CASSEAARGQSPLHF; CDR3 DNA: TGTGCCAGCAGTGAGGCGGCCAGGGGGCAATCACCCCTCCACTTT
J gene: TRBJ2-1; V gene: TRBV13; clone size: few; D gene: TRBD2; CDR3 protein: CASSSRTSGYNEQFF; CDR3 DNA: TGTGCCAGCAGCTCAAGGACTAGCGGTTACAATGAGCAGTTCTTC
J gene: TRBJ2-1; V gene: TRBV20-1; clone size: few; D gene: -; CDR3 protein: CSAQRFEQFF; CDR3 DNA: TGCAGTGCTCAAAGGTTTGAGCAGTTCTTC
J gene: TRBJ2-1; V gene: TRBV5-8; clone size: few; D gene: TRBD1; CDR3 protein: CASSSRDRGLYNEQFF; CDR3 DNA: TGTGCCAGCAGCTCCCGGGACAGGGGACTTTACAATGAGCAGTTCTTC
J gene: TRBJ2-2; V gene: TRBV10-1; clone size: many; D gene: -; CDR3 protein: CANCGVPGELFF; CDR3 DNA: TGCGCCAACTGTGGGGTGCCCGGGGAGCTGTTTTTT
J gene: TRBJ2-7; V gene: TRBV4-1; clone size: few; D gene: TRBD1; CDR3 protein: CASSQDPGTGGREQYF; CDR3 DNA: TGCGCCAGCAGCCAAGATCCCGGGACAGGGGGTCGAGAGCAGTACTTC
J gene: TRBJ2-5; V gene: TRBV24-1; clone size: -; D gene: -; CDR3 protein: CATSDSPEETQYF; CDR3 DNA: TGTGCCACCAGTGATAGTCCAGAAGAGACCCAGTACTTC
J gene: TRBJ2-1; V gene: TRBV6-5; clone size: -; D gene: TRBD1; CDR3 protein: CASRYTGGNSYNEQFF; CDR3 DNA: TGTGCCAGCAGGTACACAGGGGGAAACTCCTACAATGAGCAGTTCTTC
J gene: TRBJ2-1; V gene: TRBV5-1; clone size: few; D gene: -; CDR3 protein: CASSLEGVPYNEQFF; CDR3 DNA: TGTGCCAGCAGCTTGGAGGGCGTCCCCTACAATGAGCAGTTCTTC
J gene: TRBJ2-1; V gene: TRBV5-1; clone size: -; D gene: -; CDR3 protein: CASSLGVGSNYDEQFF; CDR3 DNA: TGCGCCAGCAGCCTGGGGGTAGGAAGTAACTACGATGAGCAGTTCTTC
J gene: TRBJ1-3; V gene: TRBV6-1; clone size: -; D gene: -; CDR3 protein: CASKQGSSGNTIYF; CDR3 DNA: TGTGCCAGCAAGCAGGGGTCATCTGGAAACACCATATATTTT
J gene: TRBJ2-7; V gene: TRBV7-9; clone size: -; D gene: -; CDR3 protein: CASSLEDGPYEQYF; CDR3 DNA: TGTGCCAGCAGCTTAGAGGACGGCCCCTACGAGCAGTACTTC
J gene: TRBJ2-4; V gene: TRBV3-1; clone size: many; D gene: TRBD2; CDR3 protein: CASSKQPTSGRARLAKNIQYF; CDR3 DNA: TGTGCCAGCAGCAAACAGCCGACTAGCGGGAGGGCCCGATTAGCCAAAAACATTCAGTACTTC
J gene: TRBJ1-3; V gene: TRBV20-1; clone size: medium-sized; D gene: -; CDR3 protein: CSASNSGGSGNTIYF; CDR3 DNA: TGCAGTGCTAGCAACAGCGGTGGTTCTGGAAACACCATATATTTT
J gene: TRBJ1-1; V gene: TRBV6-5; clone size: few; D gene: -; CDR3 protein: CASSYGTNTEAFF; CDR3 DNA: TGTGCCAGCAGTTACGGTACGAACACTGAAGCTTTCTTT
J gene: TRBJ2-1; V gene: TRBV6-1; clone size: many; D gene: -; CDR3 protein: CASRPGQGGYNEQFF; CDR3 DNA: TGTGCCAGCAGACCTGGACAGGGAGGGTACAATGAGCAGTTCTTC
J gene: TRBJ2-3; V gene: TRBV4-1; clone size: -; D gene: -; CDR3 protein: CASSQVVKRGGQYF; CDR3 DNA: TGCGCCAGCAGCCAAGTAGTGAAGCGAGGAGGGCAGTATTTT
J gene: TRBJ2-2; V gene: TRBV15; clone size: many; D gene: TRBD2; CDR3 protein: CATSRDGRVTGELFF; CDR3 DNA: TGTGCCACCAGCAGAGACGGGAGGGTAACCGGGGAGCTGTTTTTT
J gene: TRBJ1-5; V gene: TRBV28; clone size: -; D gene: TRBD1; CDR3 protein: CASSLLTLKRDRNQPQHF; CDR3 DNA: TGTGCCAGCAGTTTATTAACCTTGAAGCGGGACAGAAATCAGCCCCAGCATTTT
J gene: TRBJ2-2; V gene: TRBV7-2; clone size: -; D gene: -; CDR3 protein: CASRQNLSPGPLFF; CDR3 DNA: TGTGCCAGCAGACAAAATCTATCACCGGGACCGCTGTTTTTT
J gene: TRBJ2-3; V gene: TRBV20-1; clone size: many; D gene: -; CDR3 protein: CSARDSSTDTQYF; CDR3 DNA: TGCAGTGCTAGGGACTCGAGCACAGATACGCAGTATTTT
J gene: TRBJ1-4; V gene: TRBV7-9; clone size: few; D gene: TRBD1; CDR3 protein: CASSPWTGGGEKLFF; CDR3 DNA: TGTGCCAGCAGCCCCTGGACAGGGGGAGGCGAAAAACTGTTTTTT
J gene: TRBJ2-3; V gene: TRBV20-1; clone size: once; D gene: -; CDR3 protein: CSARGDGSQPYF; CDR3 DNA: TGCAGTGCTAGAGGCGACGGCTCCCAGCCGTATTTT
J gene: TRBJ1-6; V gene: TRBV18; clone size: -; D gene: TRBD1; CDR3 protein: CASSPGQGDNSPLHF; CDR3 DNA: TGTGCCAGCTCACCAGGGCAGGGGGATAATTCACCCCTCCACTTT
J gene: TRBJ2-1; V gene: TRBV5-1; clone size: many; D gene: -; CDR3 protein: CASSPEGRVNEQFF; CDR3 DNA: TGCGCCAGCAGCCCCGAAGGGCGCGTCAATGAGCAGTTCTTC
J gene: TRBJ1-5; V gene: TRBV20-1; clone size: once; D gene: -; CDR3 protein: CSARKGSGQPQHF; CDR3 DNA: TGCAGTGCTAGAAAGGGATCTGGTCAGCCCCAGCATTTT
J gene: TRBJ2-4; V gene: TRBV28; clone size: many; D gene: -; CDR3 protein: CASSPHWRGLAKNIQYF; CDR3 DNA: TGTGCCAGCAGTCCCCACTGGCGGGGTTTAGCCAAAAACATTCAGTACTTC
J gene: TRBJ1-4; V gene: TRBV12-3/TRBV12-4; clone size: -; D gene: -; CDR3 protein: CASRDEKLFF; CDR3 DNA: TGTGCCAGCAGAGACGAAAAACTGTTTTTT
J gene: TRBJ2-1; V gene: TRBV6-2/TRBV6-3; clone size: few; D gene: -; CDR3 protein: CASKGPAGSIDEQFF; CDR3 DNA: TGTGCCAGCAAGGGCCCTGCGGGAAGTATCGATGAGCAGTTCTTC
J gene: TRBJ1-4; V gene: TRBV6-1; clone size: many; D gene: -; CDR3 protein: CASSYWKNGEKLFF; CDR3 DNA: TGTGCCAGCAGTTACTGGAAAAACGGGGAAAAACTGTTTTTT
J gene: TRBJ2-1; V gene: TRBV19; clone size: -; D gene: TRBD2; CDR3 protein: CASSISSTGLAGGGNEQFF; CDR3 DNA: TGTGCCAGTAGTATATCCAGCACAGGACTAGCGGGAGGTGGGAATGAGCAGTTCTTC
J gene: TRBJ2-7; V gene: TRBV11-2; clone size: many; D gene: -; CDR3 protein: CASSVSGGGVSYEQYF; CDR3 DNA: TGTGCCAGCAGCGTCTCAGGGGGGGGGGTGTCCTACGAGCAGTACTTC
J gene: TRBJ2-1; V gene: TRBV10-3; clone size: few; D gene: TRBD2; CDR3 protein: CAISEGQGLALHEQFF; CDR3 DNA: TGTGCCATCAGTGAGGGCCAGGGACTAGCGCTACATGAGCAGTTCTTC
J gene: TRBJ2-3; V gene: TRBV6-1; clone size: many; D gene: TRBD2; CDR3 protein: CASKLAGGRSDTQYF; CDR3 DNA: TGTGCCAGCAAGCTAGCGGGGGGGCGATCAGATACGCAGTATTTT
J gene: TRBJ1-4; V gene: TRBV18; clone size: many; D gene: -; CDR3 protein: CASSPRGPGGENNEKLFF; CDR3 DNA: TGTGCCAGCTCACCACGGGGCCCGGGGGGCGAGAATAATGAAAAACTGTTTTTT
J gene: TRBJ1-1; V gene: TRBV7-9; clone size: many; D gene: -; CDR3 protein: CASSFRVTEAFF; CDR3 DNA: TGTGCCAGCAGCTTCCGGGTGACTGAAGCTTTCTTT